The 25 T cell receptor beta chains listed next were all sequenced from one sample in a study of lymphopenia after photon versus proton radiotherapy. Sequencing was performed with immunoSEQ multiplex PCR; in TCRdb, only in-frame clones are kept and a portion is missing. Of 6,500 to 9,000 clones in the sample, roughly 91% were seen once. The specimen comprised peripheral blood, sampled from a patient treated with photon-based radiotherapy. These receptors originate from a man between 60 and 75 years old with cholangiocarcinoma.

The V gene is TRBV5-4, the J gene TRBJ1-1; 11 bases align to TRBD1. The CDR3 covers 15 residues. V lost 5 bases to trimming and J lost 1 base; unmatched junction nucleotides: 4. Germline lookup yields CDR1 SGHNT and CDR2 YYREEE (reference sequence). The CDR3 loop reads CASRRTGGGNTEAFF. CDR3 DNA sequence: TGTGCCAGCAGGCGGACAGGGGGCGGGAACACTGAAGCTTTCTTT.

The V gene is TRBV28, the J gene TRBJ2-7; the D gene is possibly TRBD1 (6 bases). This CDR3 has 16 residues. V gave up 3 bases and J gave up 3 bases, with 18 bases separating them. The V gene's germline CDR1 is MDHEN and CDR2 SYDVKM. The CDR3 here is CASSLPSTGPRYEQYF. In nucleotides, the CDR3 is TGTGCCAGCAGTTTGCCATCGACAGGTCCCCGCTACGAGCAGTACTTC.

This clone was counted once. V is TRBV21-1 and J is TRBJ2-1. TRBV21-1 is assigned pseudogene status. The CDR3 loop spans 13 amino acids. Here the CDR3 reads CASSKERVDEQFF. CDR3 in DNA: TGTGCCAGCAGCAAAGAAAGGGTCGATGAGCAGTTCTTC.

This chain joins TRBV10-2 and TRBJ2-1; D possibly corresponds to TRBD2 (5 bases). CDR1 WSHSY and CDR2 SAAADI come from the germline V gene. V lost 4 bases and J 0 bases, leaving 10 bases between the germline ends. CDR3 length: 15 amino acids. CDR3: CASSGTGSSYNEQFF. CDR3 in DNA: TGCGCCAGCAGTGGGACGGGGAGCTCCTACAATGAGCAGTTCTTC.

The chain recombines TRBV5-6 with TRBJ2-5; TRBD1 matches 7 bases. The V gene end was trimmed by 4 bases and the J gene end by 5 bases; junction bases not matched to a gene: 11. Germline V gives CDR1 SGHDT, CDR2 YYEEEE. This CDR3 has 15 residues. Written as DNA, the CDR3 is TGTGCCAGCAGCAAAACGACAGGGTCGGGGGAGACCCAGTACTTC. It translates to CASSKTTGSGETQYF.

This clone was seen once. This chain links TRBV25-1 with TRBJ1-4; TRBD1 matches at 9 bases. The germline CDR1 and CDR2 sequences are MGHDK and SYGVNS. Losses at the gene ends were 3 bases for V and 3 bases for J; bases not matched to a gene: 5. The CDR3 has 16 amino acids. CDR3 in amino acids: CASSDLQGAPNEKLFF. The CDR3 region has the DNA TGTGCCAGCAGTGACTTACAGGGGGCGCCTAATGAAAAACTGTTTTTT.

Of note for this clone: Different DNA sequences within this sample yield the same CDR3. The V and J genes are TRBV5-1 and TRBJ1-1; unclear D gene. CDR1 and CDR2 (germline): SGHRS, YFSETQ. V lost 1 base to trimming and J lost 11 bases, with 12 bases between them. This CDR3 is 12 amino acids long. The CDR3 here is CASSLIGKGAFF. CDR3 DNA sequence: TGCGCCAGCAGCTTGATAGGAAAAGGGGCTTTCTTT.

The gene calls are TRBV29-1 and TRBJ2-5; 10 bases line up with TRBD2. Unmatched junction bases numbered 3, after V lost 7 bases and J lost 4 bases. The CDR3 has 12 residues. Germline V gene sequence: CDR1 SQVTM, CDR2 ANQGSEA. CDR3 in DNA: TGCAGCGGGAGACTAGCGGGAGAGACCCAGTACTTC. This encodes CSGRLAGETQYF.

V and J are TRBV4-1 and TRBJ2-1; D not resolved. The CDR3 length is 12 residues. V gave up 1 base and J gave up 6 bases, with 4 bases separating them. From germline, CDR1 is MGHRA and CDR2 YSYEKL. The CDR3 is CASSQVVNEQFF. CDR3 in DNA: TGCGCCAGCAGCCAAGTAGTCAATGAGCAGTTCTTC.

The chain couples TRBV5-1 to TRBJ2-4; 14 bases match TRBD2. Trimming at V came to 4 bases and at J to 8 bases, leaving 5 bases not matched to a gene. The CDR3 spans 15 residues. CDR1 is SGHRS and CDR2 is YFSETQ in the germline V gene. The CDR3 region has the DNA TGCGCCAGCAGCCCTGGGACTAGCGGGAGTGACATTCAGTACTTC. Its translation is CASSPGTSGSDIQYF.

The CDR3 here is CASSLDRGFSNTQYF. In nucleotides, the CDR3 is TGCGCCAGCAGCTTGGACAGGGGTTTCTCGAATACGCAGTATTTT. This sequence joins TRBV5-1 and TRBJ2-3; 7 bases are a match to TRBD1. The CDR3 runs to 15 residues. Unmatched junction bases numbered 8, after V lost 0 bases and J lost 7 bases. CDR1 and CDR2 (germline): SGHRS, YFSETQ. Based on the CDR3 plus reference TRBV5-1 and TRBJ2-3, the full variable domain is KAGVTQTPRYLIKTRGQQVTLSCSPISGHRSVSWYQQTPGQGLQFLFEYFSETQRNKGNFPGRFSGRQFSNSRSEMNVSTLELGDSALYLCASSLDRGFSNTQYFGPGTRLTVL.

The chain couples TRBV4-1 to TRBJ1-1, with D uncertain. Trimming shortened V by 1 base and J by 4 bases, and 10 bases separated the two germline ends. In germline, CDR1 is MGHRA, CDR2 YSYEKL. The CDR3 is 14 residues long. In nucleotides, the CDR3 is TGCGCCAGCAGCCAAGGACGTCGACCCACTGAAGCTTTCTTT. Residues: CASSQGRRPTEAFF.

The rearrangement uses TRBV10-2 and TRBJ2-2; 9 bases line up with TRBD1. The CDR3 sequence is 16 residues long. CDR1 and CDR2 (germline): WSHSY, SAAADI. Losses at the gene ends were 0 bases for V and 6 bases for J; bases not matched to a gene: 5. DNA of the CDR3: TGCGCCAGCAGTGAGTCGCCGGGACAGGGCTCCGGGGAGCTGTTTTTT. It yields the protein CASSESPGQGSGELFF.

This chain links TRBV28 with TRBJ1-1; possible D gene TRBD1, 6 bases. This CDR3 region has 15 residues. Germline lookup yields CDR1 MDHEN and CDR2 SYDVKM. V was trimmed by 6 bases and J by 0 bases, leaving 14 bases between them. CDR3: CASSGYREMNTEAFF. The DNA for the CDR3 is TGTGCCAGCAGCGGTTACAGGGAAATGAACACTGAAGCTTTCTTT.

DNA of the CDR3: TGTGCTAGTGGTCCCGATTTTGAGGGGGCCGCCAATGAGCAGTTCTTC. Translation: CASGPDFEGAANEQFF. The rearrangement uses TRBV12-5 and TRBJ2-1; 7 bases are shared with TRBD1. This CDR3 comprises 16 residues. Germline trimming cut 5 bases from V and 6 bases from J; bases unmatched to any gene: 13. The germline V gene has CDR1 LGHNT and CDR2 FRNRAP. The whole variable domain, remainder taken from reference TRBV12-5 and TRBJ2-1, is DARVTQTPRHKVTEMGQEVTMRCQPILGHNTVFWYRQTMMQGLELLAYFRNRAPLDDSGMPKDRFSAEMPDATLATLKIQPSEPRDSAVYFCASGPDFEGAANEQFFGPGTRLTVL.

This chain connects TRBV5-1 to TRBJ1-2; D uncertain. Trimming removed 0 bases at V and 0 bases at J, with 9 bases between. This CDR3 comprises 15 residues. Germline CDR1 reads SGHRS; CDR2 reads YFSETQ. The CDR3 DNA is TGCGCCAGCAGCTTGGAGGCAGGTCCTAACTATGGCTACACCTTC. This gives the protein CASSLEAGPNYGYTF.

CDR3 sequence reads: CASSSSSGLTEAFF. The CDR3 bases are TGTGCCAGCAGCTCCAGTTCGGGGCTCACTGAAGCTTTCTTT. The rearrangement links TRBV7-9 to TRBJ1-1; D might be TRBD1 (5 bases). The CDR3 runs to 14 residues. CDR1 is SEHNR and CDR2 is FQNEAQ in the germline V gene (reference sequence). Trimming took 4 bases from V and 4 from J, leaving 13 bases between them.

The chain couples TRBV5-6 to TRBJ2-3, with D unresolved. The V gene's germline CDR1 is SGHDT and CDR2 YYEEEE. V lost 4 bases to trimming and J lost 2 bases, with 11 bases between them. The CDR3 consists of 14 residues. This CDR3 is CASSLDPYTDTQYF. CDR3 nucleotides: TGTGCCAGCAGCCTGGACCCCTACACAGATACGCAGTATTTT.

The chain is built from TRBV28 and TRBJ2-5; D tentatively fits TRBD1 or TRBD2 (5 bases each). Trimming left V 5 bases short and J 2 bases short, with 18 bases between. This CDR3 spans 16 amino acids. Germline V gene sequence: CDR1 MDHEN, CDR2 SYDVKM. The CDR3 nucleotides are TGTGCCAGCAGTCCATATACCGTTGGGGGACAAGAGACCCAGTACTTC. This codes for CASSPYTVGGQETQYF.

This clone came up a few times. The chain combines TRBV28 with TRBJ2-7, with 12 bases identical to TRBD2. This CDR3 spans 15 amino acids. With 5 bases clipped from V and 6 bases from J, the junction kept 8 bases outside the gene matches. Germline CDR1 is MDHEN and CDR2 is SYDVKM. The CDR3 DNA reads TGTGCCAGCAGTCCACGACTAGCGGGGGTTCTCGAGCAGTACTTC. This translates into CASSPRLAGVLEQYF.

This chain connects TRBV20-1 to TRBJ2-3; D uncertain. CDR3 length: 11 residues. The germline V and J ends were trimmed by 5 bases and 4 bases, with 7 bases remaining between them. CDR1 is DFQATT, CDR2 SNEGSKA, per germline (reference sequence). CDR3 in amino acids: CSAGKADTQYF. The DNA for the CDR3 is TGCAGTGCTGGGAAAGCAGATACGCAGTATTTT.

The chain recombines TRBV7-2 with TRBJ2-5; maybe TRBD1 (5 bases). Germline CDR1 is SGHTA and CDR2 is FQGNSA. Trimming stripped 4 bases from V and 5 bases from J, with 11 bases between. This CDR3 spans 13 amino acids. CDR3 DNA: TGTGCCAGCAGCTCTCAGGGCCGGGAGACCCAGTACTTC. This translates into CASSSQGRETQYF.

This chain uses TRBV7-9 with TRBJ2-4, with D unresolved. CDR1 is SEHNR, CDR2 FQNEAQ, per germline (reference sequence). This CDR3 spans 14 amino acids. Trimming shortened V by 5 bases and J by 8 bases, and 16 bases separated the two germline ends. DNA of the CDR3: TGTGCCAGCAGCCTAGGGCGAGCCAGCGACATTCAGTACTTC. Its translation is CASSLGRASDIQYF.

The sample holds one count of this clone. The CDR3 sequence: CASSGTGTDTQYF. CDR3 DNA: TGCGCCAGCAGTGGTACAGGGACAGATACGCAGTATTTT. The chain recombines TRBV5-1 with TRBJ2-3, with D possibly TRBD1 on 6 matching bases. Germline-derived CDR1 and CDR2 are SGHRS and YFSETQ. Trimming took 5 bases from V and 3 from J, leaving 10 bases between them. The CDR3 length is 13 residues. Complete variable domain (other parts from reference TRBV5-1 and TRBJ2-3): KAGVTQTPRYLIKTRGQQVTLSCSPISGHRSVSWYQQTPGQGLQFLFEYFSETQRNKGNFPGRFSGRQFSNSRSEMNVSTLELGDSALYLCASSGTGTDTQYFGPGTRLTVL.

This chain connects TRBV5-5 to TRBJ2-3; no definite D call. V shed 4 bases and J shed 4 bases, with 16 bases lying between them. This CDR3 is 15 amino acids long. In germline, CDR1 is SGHKS, CDR2 YYEKEE (reference sequence). CDR3 amino acids: CASSVHRTPADTQYF. CDR3 bases: TGTGCCAGCAGCGTGCACCGGACCCCAGCAGATACGCAGTATTTT.